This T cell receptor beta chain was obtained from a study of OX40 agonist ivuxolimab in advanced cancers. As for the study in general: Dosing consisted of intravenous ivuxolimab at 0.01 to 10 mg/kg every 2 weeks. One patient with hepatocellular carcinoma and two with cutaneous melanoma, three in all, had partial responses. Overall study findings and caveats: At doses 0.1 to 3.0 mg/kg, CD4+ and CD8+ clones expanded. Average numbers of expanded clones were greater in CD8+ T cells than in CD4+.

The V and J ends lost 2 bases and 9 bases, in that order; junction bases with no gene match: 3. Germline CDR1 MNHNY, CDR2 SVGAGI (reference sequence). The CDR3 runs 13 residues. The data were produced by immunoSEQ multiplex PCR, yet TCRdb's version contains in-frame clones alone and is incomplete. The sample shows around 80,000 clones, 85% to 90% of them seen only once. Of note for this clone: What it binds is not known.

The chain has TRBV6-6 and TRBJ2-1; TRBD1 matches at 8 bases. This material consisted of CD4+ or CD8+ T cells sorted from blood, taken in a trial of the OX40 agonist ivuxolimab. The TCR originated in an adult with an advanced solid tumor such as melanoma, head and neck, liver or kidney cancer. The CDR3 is CASSYGQGIEQFF. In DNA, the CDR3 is TGTGCCAGCAGTTACGGACAGGGTATTGAGCAGTTCTTC.